Presented here are 24 T cell receptor beta chains from one specimen sequenced in a study of response to subunit inactivated influenza vaccine. TCRdb reanalysed the RT-PCR reads using MiXCR and keeps one entry per CDR3 protein. Among 650,000 or so distinct CDR3 sequences, around 13% were seen once, and the ten largest hold 6% to 9.5%. This specimen consisted of PBMCs from blood, obtained around 15 days before vaccination. The receptors derive from a man aged 45-65 years who received an inactivated influenza vaccine.

The gene calls are TRBV4-3 and TRBJ2-2; perhaps TRBD1 as D (6 bases). V lost 1 base and J lost 6, with 18 bases in between. This CDR3 has 17 residues. Looked up from germline, CDR1 is LGHNA and CDR2 is YSLEER. Here the CDR3 reads CASSQASSDRRSGELFF. CDR3 nucleotide sequence: TGCGCCAGCAGCCAAGCATCATCGGACAGAAGATCCGGGGAGCTGTTTTTT.

This clonotype has only a few counts. V usage is TRBV20-1 and J usage is TRBJ2-1, with a tentative D call TRBD2 (5 bases). This CDR3 spans 15 amino acids. The germline V gene has CDR1 DFQATT and CDR2 SNEGSKA (reference sequence). Trimming stripped 3 bases from V and 4 bases from J, with 16 bases between. CDR3 amino acids: CSASGPSRLYNEQFF. The CDR3 nucleotides read TGCAGTGCTAGTGGTCCTAGCAGATTATACAATGAGCAGTTCTTC.

The gene calls are TRBV5-1 and TRBJ1-2, with TRBD1 matching over 7 bases. The CDR3 has 14 residues. The V gene's germline CDR1 is SGHRS and CDR2 YFSETQ. J gave up 7 bases and V 4 bases, and 10 bases lay outside the gene matches. This CDR3 reads CASSPPGQLGGYTF. The CDR3 nucleotides are TGCGCCAGCAGCCCACCGGGACAGCTTGGTGGCTACACCTTC.

CDR3 DNA: TGTGCCAGCAATACGGGACAGCTTCACAATGAGCAGTTCTTC. It is translated as CASNTGQLHNEQFF. This chain connects TRBV28 to TRBJ2-1, with 7 bases that match TRBD1. The trim removed 7 bases at V and 5 bases at J, leaving 8 bases unmatched. Germline V lookup: CDR1 MDHEN, CDR2 SYDVKM. This CDR3 is 14 amino acids long.

This clonotype was recorded at least ten times. The chain uses TRBV7-6 and TRBJ1-1, with D tentatively TRBD1 (5 bases). The CDR3 extends over 13 amino acids. CDR1 and CDR2 (germline): SGHVS, FNYEAQ. Trimming pared 5 bases from V and 0 bases from J, leaving 7 bases between. The CDR3 DNA is TGTGCCAGCAGCCTACAGGTGAACACTGAAGCTTTCTTT. This encodes CASSLQVNTEAFF. Drawing the rest from reference TRBV7-6 and TRBJ1-1, the complete variable domain is GAGVSQSPRYKVTKRGQDVALRCDPISGHVSLYWYRQALGQGPEFLTYFNYEAQQDKSGLPNDRFSAERPEGSISTLTIQRTEQRDSAMYRCASSLQVNTEAFFGQGTRLTVV.

V gene TRBV7-9 combines with J gene TRBJ2-5, with D possibly matching TRBD2 (5 bases). The CDR3 sequence is 13 residues long. CDR1 and CDR2 from the germline V gene are SEHNR and FQNEAQ (reference sequence). V dropped 5 bases and J dropped 5 bases, with 12 bases sitting between them. The CDR3 nucleotides read TGTGCCAGCAGCCCCGGGATAGCGGAGACCCAGTACTTC. This encodes CASSPGIAETQYF.

This clonotype was seen at least ten times. The chain couples TRBV20-1 to TRBJ2-7; TRBD1 aligns across 8 bases. Germline V CDR1 and CDR2: DFQATT, SNEGSKA (reference sequence). This CDR3 comprises 15 residues. Unmatched junction bases numbered 7, after V lost 1 base and J lost 2 bases. The CDR3 here is CSARAPGQATYEQYF. For the CDR3, the DNA is TGCAGTGCTAGAGCTCCGGGACAGGCAACCTACGAGCAGTACTTC.

This clonotype was picked up many times. The J gene is TRBJ2-7, the V gene TRBV10-3; possibly TRBD1 for D (6 bases). Germline assignment: CDR1 ENHRY and CDR2 SYGVKD. This CDR3 contains 13 residues. V gave up 5 bases and J gave up 2 bases, with 10 bases separating them. This chain's CDR3 is CAISPGQAYEQYF. CDR3 nucleotides: TGTGCCATCAGTCCGGGACAAGCCTACGAGCAGTACTTC.

This clonotype was counted a few times. The gene calls are TRBV7-9 and TRBJ1-5; 11 nucleotides agree with TRBD1. The CDR3 loop spans 15 amino acids. The germline CDR1 and CDR2 sequences are SEHNR and FQNEAQ (reference sequence). V dropped 4 bases and J dropped 3; count of bases not matched to a gene: 2. CDR3 sequence (DNA): TGTGCCAGCAGCTGGGGACAGGGGGACAATCAGCCCCAGCATTTT. Translated, it gives CASSWGQGDNQPQHF. The full variable domain, rest sourced from reference TRBV7-9 and TRBJ1-5, is DTGVSQNPRHKITKRGQNVTFRCDPISEHNRLYWYRQTLGQGPEFLTYFQNEAQLEKSRLLSDRFSAERPKGSFSTLEIQRTEQGDSAMYLCASSWGQGDNQPQHFGDGTRLSIL.

This clonotype was detected only a few times. The chain has TRBV20-1 and TRBJ2-7; TRBD1 matches 8 bases. The V segment lost 3 bases and the J segment 6 bases; nucleotides outside the gene matches: 7. CDR3 size: 13 residues. Germline V lookup: CDR1 DFQATT, CDR2 SNEGSKA (reference sequence). CDR3 region: CSASWTGSREQYF. DNA for the CDR3: TGCAGTGCTAGCTGGACAGGGTCCCGCGAGCAGTACTTC.

A few counts support this clonotype. The genes are TRBV18 and TRBJ2-1, with TRBD1 matching over 11 bases. This CDR3 is 17 amino acids long. The trim removed 3 bases at V and 4 bases at J, leaving 8 bases unmatched. Per the germline V gene, CDR1 is KGHSH and CDR2 is LQKENI. The CDR3 nucleotides are TGTGCCAGCTCACCTGGCACCGGGACAGGGGGATACAATGAGCAGTTCTTC. The encoded protein is CASSPGTGTGGYNEQFF.

This clonotype showed up many times. CDR3 in amino acids: CASSPGRSNTGELFF. The CDR3 DNA reads TGCGCCAGCAGCCCCGGACGGTCGAACACCGGGGAGCTGTTTTTT. The chain employs TRBV5-1 and TRBJ2-2; no clear D gene. This CDR3 comprises 15 residues. The V end was cut by 4 bases, the J end by 0 bases, with 10 bases between. Per the germline V gene, CDR1 is SGHRS and CDR2 is YFSETQ.

The V call is TRBV5-1, the J call TRBJ1-1; no clear D. This CDR3 has 13 amino acids. V was clipped by 3 bases and J by 1 base, with 7 bases between them. In germline, CDR1 is SGHRS, CDR2 YFSETQ. The CDR3 loop reads CASSSPSNTEAFF. Here the CDR3 DNA reads TGCGCCAGCAGCTCCCCATCGAACACTGAAGCTTTCTTT.

The J gene is TRBJ2-3, the V gene TRBV6-5, with D unresolved. The CDR3 spans 14 residues. Looked up from germline, CDR1 is MNHEY and CDR2 is SVGAGI. V shed 2 bases and J shed 0 bases, with 6 bases lying between them. This CDR3 reads CASSYDVSTDTQYF. CDR3 bases: TGTGCCAGCAGTTACGACGTCAGCACAGATACGCAGTATTTT.

The chain uses TRBV7-2 and TRBJ2-1, with TRBD2 as a possible D gene (6 bases). Trimming cost V 5 bases and J 6 bases, with 14 bases left between them. The germline CDR1 and CDR2 sequences are SGHTA and FQGNSA. CDR3 length equals 14 residues. The CDR3 loop is CASSLGGTINEQFF. The CDR3 coding sequence is TGTGCCAGCAGCCTCGGAGGGACCATCAATGAGCAGTTCTTC.

This clonotype has just a few counts. The gene calls are TRBV5-1 and TRBJ2-1, with 8 bases fitting TRBD1. The CDR3 consists of 16 residues. V lost 0 bases and J lost 1; bases outside the gene matches: 3. Germline V gives CDR1 SGHRS, CDR2 YFSETQ. CDR3 residues: CASSLGWTGSYNEQFF. The CDR3 DNA follows: TGCGCCAGCAGCTTGGGCTGGACAGGGTCCTACAATGAGCAGTTCTTC.

The rearrangement uses TRBV20-1 and TRBJ2-3; D unclear. The CDR3 is 14 residues long. Germline assignment: CDR1 DFQATT and CDR2 SNEGSKA (reference sequence). The V and J ends lost 6 bases and 0 bases respectively, with 13 bases between them. CDR3 nucleotides: TGCAGTGCCGGCGGCTACCCTAGCACAGATACGCAGTATTTT. This encodes CSAGGYPSTDTQYF.

The chain joins TRBV7-9 to TRBJ2-5, with D perhaps TRBD1 (6 bases). CDR1 is SEHNR, CDR2 FQNEAQ, per germline (reference sequence). This CDR3 is 15 amino acids long. V dropped 5 bases and J dropped 0 bases, with 13 bases sitting between them. The CDR3 region has the DNA TGTGCCAGCAGCAACAGGGAAAGTTACCAAGAGACCCAGTACTTC. As protein: CASSNRESYQETQYF.

A few counts support this clonotype. CDR3 bases: TGCGCCAGCAGCTGGACCTCAGGGGGCGGTGAGCAGTTCTTC. Amino acid sequence: CASSWTSGGGEQFF. The genes are TRBV5-1 and TRBJ2-1; 8 nucleotides match TRBD1. The CDR3 is 14 residues long. Germline CDR1 is SGHRS and CDR2 is YFSETQ. V lost 3 bases and J lost 9; bases outside the gene matches: 8.

This clonotype has only a few counts. The gene calls are TRBV15 and TRBJ2-4, with TRBD2 as a possible D gene (7 bases). There are 17 residues in the CDR3. Trimming removed 3 bases from V and 1 base from J, with 16 bases in between. The V gene's germline CDR1 is LNHNV and CDR2 YYDKDF (reference sequence). For the CDR3, the DNA is TGTGCCACCAGCAGCGGGTCGGGGGGCTCCGCCAAAAACATTCAGTACTTC. It specifies CATSSGSGGSAKNIQYF.

There are a few counts of this clonotype. The chain has TRBV20-1 and TRBJ2-7, with 7 bases identical to TRBD2. Germline assignment: CDR1 DFQATT and CDR2 SNEGSKA (reference sequence). With 0 bases clipped from V and 5 bases from J, the junction kept 4 bases outside the gene matches. CDR3 size: 13 residues. The CDR3 spells CSARDGRANEQYF. The CDR3 nucleotides read TGCAGTGCTAGAGATGGGAGGGCCAACGAGCAGTACTTC.

This clonotype was picked up a small number of times. The chain carries TRBV7-2 and TRBJ2-1, with TRBD1 matching 8 bases. CDR3 length: 15 residues. V trimming: 5 bases; J trimming: 5 bases; junction bases outside the gene matches: 8. Germline V gene data show CDR1 as SGHTA and CDR2 as FQGNSA. The CDR3 is CASSGGQELNNEQFF. CDR3 nucleotides: TGTGCCAGCAGCGGGGGACAGGAACTTAACAATGAGCAGTTCTTC.

This chain links TRBV5-1 with TRBJ2-7, with 9 bases matching TRBD1. Germline V gene lookup returns CDR1 SGHRS and CDR2 YFSETQ. The CDR3 length is 13 residues. The ends lost 5 bases at V and 12 bases at J; junction bases unmatched: 12. The CDR3 DNA follows: TGCGCCAGCAGGGAAACAGGGGGCCAAAGGATGTACTTC. Encoded protein: CASRETGGQRMYF.

V gene TRBV29-1 combines with J gene TRBJ1-1; D unresolved. The CDR3 runs to 12 residues. V was clipped by 4 bases and J by 4 bases, with 10 bases between them. Germline CDR1 reads SQVTM; CDR2 reads ANQGSEA. The CDR3 nucleotides are TGCAGCGTTGCCTCGGACGGCACTGAAGCTTTCTTT. This translates into CSVASDGTEAFF.